The rows below give T cell receptor beta chains drawn from one sample of a study of T cell responses to AZD1222 COVID-19 vaccine. This table comes from immunoSEQ multiplex PCR, and its TCRdb copy is limited to in-frame clones, with some not included. The sample carries 170,000 or so clones, 90% recorded once. Sample: peripheral blood, taken on day 0 of AZD1222 vaccination. The receptors here all came from an adult in good health. Both conserved end residues are part of each CDR3. A D gene is named only where the DNA matches it firmly. The size field is filled for only some rows; it gives once, few, many or a size class.

clone size	D gene	V gene	J gene	CDR3 DNA	CDR3 protein
NA	NA	TRBV5-1	TRBJ1-1	TGCGCCAGCAGCTCCCCCGGGACACTCACGGGGAACACTGAAGCTTTCTTT	CASSSPGTLTGNTEAFF
once	TRBD1	TRBV5-6	TRBJ2-7	TGTGCCAGCAGCCGGGACAGGAGCTCCTACGAGCAGTACTTC	CASSRDRSSYEQYF
NA	TRBD2	TRBV19	TRBJ2-7	TGTGCCAGTACCTCCCCAGGGAGGGTGGAAGAGCAGTACTTC	CASTSPGRVEEQYF
NA	NA	TRBV5-1	TRBJ2-3	TGCGCCAGCCGGGGGGCGTCAGATACGCAGTATTTT	CASRGASDTQYF
NA	TRBD1	TRBV5-4	TRBJ2-5	TGTGCCAGCAGCCCGGGACAGGGGCGATCGGGAGAGACCCAGTACTTC	CASSPGQGRSGETQYF
NA	TRBD2	TRBV19	TRBJ2-3	TGTGCCAGCGCGGGGGGCGGCACAGATACGCAGTATTTT	CASAGGGTDTQYF
once	NA	TRBV6-5	TRBJ1-2	TGTGCCAGCAGTTACGGGGGCCCGGGCTATGGCTACACCTTC	CASSYGGPGYGYTF
NA	NA	TRBV7-8	TRBJ2-5	TGTGCCAGCAGCCTAACAGACAGAAACCCCCAAGAGACCCAGTACTTC	CASSLTDRNPQETQYF
once	NA	TRBV15	TRBJ1-1	TGTGCCACCAGCAGAGAGACCAGGGTGAACACTGAAGCTTTCTTT	CATSRETRVNTEAFF
NA	NA	TRBV19	TRBJ1-5	TGTGCCAGTAGTATAGATAGACGGCAGGCCCAACGAGATCCTAGCAATCAGCCCCAGCATTTT	CASSIDRRQAQRDPSNQPQHF
NA	NA	TRBV7-2	TRBJ1-3	TGTGCCAGCAGCTTAGGGGCCGGGCAGGGGGGAAACACCATATATTTT	CASSLGAGQGGNTIYF
NA	TRBD1	TRBV18	TRBJ1-1	TGTGCCAGCTCACCGGGACAGGGAAACACTGAAGCTTTCTTT	CASSPGQGNTEAFF
NA	TRBD1	TRBV7-2	TRBJ2-7	TGTGCCAGCAGCTTAGCGACAGGGGACTACGAGCAGTACTTC	CASSLATGDYEQYF
NA	NA	TRBV11-1	TRBJ1-1	TGTGCCAGCACCCCGGAGTTGAACACTGAAGCTTTCTTT	CASTPELNTEAFF
NA	TRBD1	TRBV9	TRBJ2-3	TGTGCCAGCAGCCCCCGGGACAGGGGACGCACAGATACGCAGTATTTT	CASSPRDRGRTDTQYF
NA	NA	TRBV18	TRBJ1-3	TGTGCCAGCTCACCGACAGAGACAAGCTCTGGAAACACCATATATTTT	CASSPTETSSGNTIYF
NA	TRBD1	TRBV7-3	TRBJ1-2	TGTGCCAGCAGCTCTACCCCCGGGACAGGGACCCCTGGGGGCTACACCTTC	CASSSTPGTGTPGGYTF
few	NA	TRBV5-5	TRBJ1-1	TGTGCCAGCAGCTACGGGGGCGGCGAAGCTTTCTTT	CASSYGGGEAFF
few	NA	TRBV21-1	TRBJ1-4	TGTGCCAGCAGCAAAGAAAGAAGCAGGGGGGAGCAGAATAATGAAAAACTGTTTTTT	CASSKERSRGEQNNEKLFF
NA	TRBD2	TRBV11-2	TRBJ2-3	TGTGCCAGCAGCTTTCCGAGCGGGGGGCCCCCCACAGATACGCAGTATTTT	CASSFPSGGPPTDTQYF
NA	TRBD2	TRBV7-3	TRBJ2-5	TGTGCCAGCAGCTTAGTCGCGGGGGGGACCCAGTACTTC	CASSLVAGGTQYF
NA	NA	TRBV2	TRBJ1-5	TGTGCCAGCAGTGAGGGGACCCTTAGCAATCAGCCCCAGCATTTT	CASSEGTLSNQPQHF
NA	TRBD2	TRBV3-1/TRBV3-2	TRBJ2-7	TGTGCCAGCAGCTTAGGGACTACCTACGAGCAGTACTTC	CASSLGTTYEQYF
NA	TRBD1	TRBV9	TRBJ1-6	TGTGCCAGCAGCGTCCTCGGACAGGGGAATTCACCCCTCCACTTT	CASSVLGQGNSPLHF
NA	TRBD2	TRBV9	TRBJ2-3	TGTGCCAGCAGCCGGGGGGGCTTCGATACGCAGTATTTT	CASSRGGFDTQYF
NA	NA	TRBV12-3/TRBV12-4	TRBJ1-5	TGTGCCAGCCAAGGGGCCCCCAATCAGCCCCAGCATTTT	CASQGAPNQPQHF
NA	NA	TRBV3-1/TRBV3-2	TRBJ2-7	TGTGCCAGCAGCGAGGGGGGGGCTCGCGGGACGTTGGGCGAGCAGTACTTC	CASSEGGARGTLGEQYF
NA	NA	TRBV12-3/TRBV12-4	TRBJ2-5	TGTGCCAGCAGTTTAGACCCCGCGGGGACCCAGTACTTC	CASSLDPAGTQYF
NA	TRBD2	TRBV7-2	TRBJ2-7	TGTGCCAGCAGCATACGACTAGCGGCTACCTACGAGCAGTACTTC	CASSIRLAATYEQYF
NA	NA	TRBV2	TRBJ1-5	TGTGCCAGCAGAGCCGTCCGCCGTGGGCAGCCCCAGCATTTT	CASRAVRRGQPQHF
NA	NA	TRBV6-2/TRBV6-3	TRBJ1-2	TGTGCCAGCAGTGCCGGGGCCTACTCCTATGGCTACACCTTC	CASSAGAYSYGYTF
few	NA	TRBV18	TRBJ2-7	TGTGCCAGCTCACCGGGAATCACTCCTGCCGACGAGCAGTACTTC	CASSPGITPADEQYF
NA	TRBD1	TRBV9	TRBJ1-2	TGTGCCAGCAGCGGACAGGGGATATCTCGGGGCTACACCTTC	CASSGQGISRGYTF
few	NA	TRBV12-3/TRBV12-4	TRBJ1-1	TGTGCCAGCAGTCCCGGGACGGGAAGTAAAGCTTTCTTT	CASSPGTGSKAFF
NA	NA	TRBV6-5	TRBJ1-2	TGTGCCAGCATGGTGAAGGGAGGCTACACCTTC	CASMVKGGYTF
NA	TRBD2	TRBV19	TRBJ2-2	TGTGCCAGTAGTAAGGGGAGCGGGGGGAACACCGGGGAGCTGTTTTTT	CASSKGSGGNTGELFF
NA	NA	TRBV6-7	TRBJ1-2	TGTGCCAGCAGCCGCCGGCAGGGGTTTTCTAACTATGGCTACACCTTC	CASSRRQGFSNYGYTF
NA	TRBD2	TRBV6-5	TRBJ2-7	TGTGCCAGCAGGGGACTAGCGAACTCCTACGAGCAGTACTTC	CASRGLANSYEQYF
NA	TRBD2	TRBV5-1	TRBJ2-5	TGCGCCAGCAGCTTCGTCGGACTAGCGGGGCCACAAGAGACCCAGTACTTC	CASSFVGLAGPQETQYF
NA	TRBD1	TRBV11-1	TRBJ2-5	TGTGCCAGCAGCTCCCGTGTGGGGACAGGGGCAGAGACCCAGTACTTC	CASSSRVGTGAETQYF
NA	NA	TRBV7-3	TRBJ2-7	TGTGCCAGCAGCTCTCCCCTCGAGGGGGTCCACGAGCAGTACTTC	CASSSPLEGVHEQYF
NA	NA	TRBV2	TRBJ1-1	TGTGCCAGCAGTGGGGACACGATTGAAGCTTTCTTT	CASSGDTIEAFF
NA	NA	TRBV10-1	TRBJ2-7	TGCGCCAGCTGGGGGGTACCCTACGAGCAGTACTTC	CASWGVPYEQYF
NA	TRBD1	TRBV19	TRBJ1-5	TGTGCCAGTAGACACCATACAGGGGGGAGTCTTGGCAATCAGCCCCAGCATTTT	CASRHHTGGSLGNQPQHF
NA	NA	TRBV28	TRBJ1-4	TGTGCCGGAGGACACGTGAAGGAAAAACTGTTTTTT	CAGGHVKEKLFF
NA	NA	TRBV7-2	TRBJ1-4	TGTGCCAGCAGCTTAGTAGGGCGTGAAAAACTGTTTTTT	CASSLVGREKLFF
NA	TRBD1	TRBV7-2	TRBJ2-2	TGTGCCAGCAGCTTAAAGAGACAGGGGTCTACCGGGGAGCTGTTTTTT	CASSLKRQGSTGELFF
NA	TRBD1	TRBV19	TRBJ1-2	TGTGCCACCAGAGAGGGACAGTCCTTTGATGGCTACACCTTC	CATREGQSFDGYTF
NA	NA	TRBV7-3	TRBJ2-7	TGTGCCAGCAGTGCCAGGGGGGGAAATGAGCAGTACTTC	CASSARGGNEQYF
NA	TRBD2	TRBV19	TRBJ2-1	TGTGCCAGTAGTCGGGGGGGTTCCTACAATGAGCAGTTCTTC	CASSRGGSYNEQFF
NA	NA	TRBV11-2	TRBJ2-7	TGTGCCAGCAGCTTCGGCCAGCCCGGTTACGAGCAGTACTTC	CASSFGQPGYEQYF
NA	NA	TRBV9	TRBJ1-2	TGTGCCAGCAGCGTAAACCTGAACTATGGCTACACCTTC	CASSVNLNYGYTF
NA	NA	TRBV11-2	TRBJ2-1	TGTGCCACCGCGGACGCCGGGGGGCAGTTCTTC	CATADAGGQFF
NA	NA	TRBV23-1	TRBJ1-5	TGCGCCAGCAGTCACAACACCGATCAGCCCCAGCATTTT	CASSHNTDQPQHF
NA	NA	TRBV7-8	TRBJ1-5	TGTGCCAGCAGCCCCCGGGACGAGCAGCCCCAGCATTTT	CASSPRDEQPQHF
once	NA	TRBV18	TRBJ1-5	TGTGCCAGCTCACCGGGGGCCCTCAATCAGCCCCAGCATTTT	CASSPGALNQPQHF
NA	TRBD1	TRBV18	TRBJ1-5	TGTGCCAGCCGGGGACAGCTCGGAAATCAGCCCCAGCATTTT	CASRGQLGNQPQHF
NA	NA	TRBV19	TRBJ1-5	TGTGCCAGCCTGAAAGGGGGAATTGGCGATCAGCCCCAGCATTTT	CASLKGGIGDQPQHF
NA	TRBD1	TRBV30	TRBJ1-6	TGTGCCTGGAGTATCCGAGACAGGGGTTCACCCCTCCACTTT	CAWSIRDRGSPLHF